This TCR beta chain was profiled in a study of patients and donors after allogeneic stem cell transplantation. This clonotype was counted ten times or more. V was trimmed by 5 bases and J by 7 bases, leaving 17 bases between them. The CDR3 has 14 residues. Germline lookup yields CDR1 SGHRS and CDR2 YFSETQ. A single record per CDR3 protein comes from TCRdb applying MiXCR to the RT-PCR reads. The repertoire holds about a million distinct CDR3 sequences, roughly 18% seen once, with approximately 5.9% in the top ten. The chain has TRBV5-1 and TRBJ2-3; D ambiguous. The sample comprised blood, either unsorted or a sorted T cell fraction (not recorded which). This clonotype was sampled from a human donor who was either an allogeneic HSCT recipient or a stem cell or donor lymphocyte infusion donor (not recorded which). It is not recorded whose cells these are; they may come from a transplant donor. The CDR3 reads CASSPEKFTHTQYF. The CDR3, as DNA: TGCGCCAGCAGTCCAGAAAAGTTTACTCATACGCAGTATTTT.